The TCR beta chain under discussion was sequenced for a study of Graves' ophthalmopathy and Graves' hyperthyroidism. Study findings and constraints: Cross-validated, the 13-signature model showed 87.88%/81.08% sensitivity/specificity, and 80%/75% in the test set. Blood shared most expanded thyroid clonotypes above 0.001 frequency.

TCR beta CDR3 amplification used RNA transcripts. The first-round RT-PCR employed HTBI primers together with the Qiagen OneStep RT-PCR kit. A multiplex PCR was then performed as the second round. TCRdb reprocessed the multiplex PCR reads with MiXCR, giving one entry per CDR3 protein. This sample has 340,000 or so distinct CDR3 sequences; about a sixth occur once, and the top ten carry roughly an eighth. The germline V gene encodes CDR1 MNHEY and CDR2 SVGEGT. This CDR3 has 14 amino acids. V lost 2 bases, J lost 6 bases, and 10 bases lay in between. Regarding this clonotype: The antigen is undetermined.

About 10 ml of fresh blood yielded the PBMCs by density gradient. This chain uses TRBV6-2 or TRBV6-3 with TRBJ2-2, with D tentatively TRBD1 or TRBD2 (6 bases each). The sequence came from an adult man with Graves' ophthalmopathy. The sample consisted of peripheral blood. CDR3 sequence reads: CASSYRGEAGELFF. In DNA form, the CDR3 reads TGTGCCAGCAGTTACAGGGGGGAGGCCGGGGAGCTGTTTTTT.